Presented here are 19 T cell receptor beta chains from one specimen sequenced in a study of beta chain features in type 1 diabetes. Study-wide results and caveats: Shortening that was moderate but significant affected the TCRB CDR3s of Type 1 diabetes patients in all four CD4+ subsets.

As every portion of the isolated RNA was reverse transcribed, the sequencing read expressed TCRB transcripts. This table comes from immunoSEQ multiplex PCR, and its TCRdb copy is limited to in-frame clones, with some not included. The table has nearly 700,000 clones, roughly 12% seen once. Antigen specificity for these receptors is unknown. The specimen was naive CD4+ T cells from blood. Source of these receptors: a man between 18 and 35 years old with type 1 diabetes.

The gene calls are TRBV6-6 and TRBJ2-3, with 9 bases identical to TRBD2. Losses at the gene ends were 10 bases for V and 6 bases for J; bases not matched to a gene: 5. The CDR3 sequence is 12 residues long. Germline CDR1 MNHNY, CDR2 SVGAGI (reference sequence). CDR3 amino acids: CATAGGGDTQYF. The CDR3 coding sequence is TGTGCCACAGCGGGGGGAGGCGATACGCAGTATTTT.

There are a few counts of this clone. The CDR3 DNA reads TGTGCCAGCAGCTTGGGACAGGGGGGATCCTACGAGCAGTACTTC. This sequence encodes CASSLGQGGSYEQYF. J is TRBJ2-7 and V is TRBV5-8; the match to TRBD1 covers 9 bases. The junction had 2 bases not matched to a gene; V was cut back by 0 bases and J by 1 base. CDR3 size: 15 residues. CDR1 SGHTS and CDR2 YDEGEE come from the germline V gene.

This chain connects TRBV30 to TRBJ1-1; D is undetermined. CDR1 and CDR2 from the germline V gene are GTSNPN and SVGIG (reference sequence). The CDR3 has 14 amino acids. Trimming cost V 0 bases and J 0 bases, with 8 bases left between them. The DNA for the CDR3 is TGTGCCTGGAGTGTAATTAGGATGAACACTGAAGCTTTCTTT. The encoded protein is CAWSVIRMNTEAFF. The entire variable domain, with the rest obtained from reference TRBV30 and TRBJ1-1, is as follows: SQTIHQWPATLVQPVGSPLSLECTVEGTSNPNLYWYRQAAGRGLQLLFYSVGIGQISSEVPQNLSASRPQDRQFILSSKKLLLSDSGFYLCAWSVIRMNTEAFFGQGTRLTVV.

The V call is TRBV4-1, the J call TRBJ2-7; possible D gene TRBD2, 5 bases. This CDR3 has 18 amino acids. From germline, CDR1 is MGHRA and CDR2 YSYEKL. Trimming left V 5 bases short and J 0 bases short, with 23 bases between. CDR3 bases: TGCGCCAGCAGCTCCCAAGGGTACTCAGGACGGGGCTCCTACGAGCAGTACTTC. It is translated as CASSSQGYSGRGSYEQYF.

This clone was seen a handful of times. The CDR3 DNA reads as TGTGCCAGCAGTTTATACGGGCTCTATGGCTACACCTTC. This codes for CASSLYGLYGYTF. The V and J genes are TRBV28 and TRBJ1-2; D uncertain. The V gene lost 1 base and the J gene lost 4 bases, with 7 bases spanning the gap. The CDR3 covers 13 residues. Per germline, CDR1 MDHEN and CDR2 SYDVKM.

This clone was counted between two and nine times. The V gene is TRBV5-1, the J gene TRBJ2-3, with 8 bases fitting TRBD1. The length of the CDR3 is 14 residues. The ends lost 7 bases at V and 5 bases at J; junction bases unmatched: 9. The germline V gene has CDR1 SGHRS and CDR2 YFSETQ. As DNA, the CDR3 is TGCGCCAGCCGTCCGGGACAGGAGCTAGATACGCAGTATTTT. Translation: CASRPGQELDTQYF.

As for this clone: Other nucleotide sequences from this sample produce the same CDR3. In DNA, the CDR3 is TGCGCCAGCAGCGCGGGGGGCCAAGAGACCCAGTACTTC. It encodes CASSAGGQETQYF. The J gene is TRBJ2-5, the V gene TRBV5-1, with 8 bases identical to TRBD2. The CDR3 is 13 residues long. V lost 4 bases and J lost 1; bases outside the gene matches: 0. The V gene's germline CDR1 is SGHRS and CDR2 YFSETQ.

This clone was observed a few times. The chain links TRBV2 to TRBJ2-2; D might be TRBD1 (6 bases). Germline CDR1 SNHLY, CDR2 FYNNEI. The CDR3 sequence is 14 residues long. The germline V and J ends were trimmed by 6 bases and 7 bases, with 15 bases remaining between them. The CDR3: CASREDSSIGELFF. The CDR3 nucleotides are TGTGCCAGCAGAGAGGACAGTTCAATCGGGGAGCTGTTTTTT.

The CDR3: CASSQVTSNQPQHF. Here the CDR3 DNA reads TGCGCCAGCAGCCAAGTGACGAGCAATCAGCCCCAGCATTTT. The J gene is TRBJ1-5, the V gene TRBV4-1, with D hard to call. This CDR3 region has 14 residues. V was cut by 1 base and J by 1 base, with 5 bases left in between. Germline V gene lookup returns CDR1 MGHRA and CDR2 YSYEKL.

As DNA, the CDR3 is TGTGCCAGTAGTATTAACACAGATACGCAGTATTTT. Protein: CASSINTDTQYF. The chain has TRBV19 and TRBJ2-3; D remains unclear. The V end was cut by 3 bases, the J end by 2 bases, with 3 bases between. Germline loops: CDR1 LNHDA, CDR2 SQIVND (reference sequence). The CDR3 runs 12 residues. Full variable domain (rest looked up from reference TRBV19 and TRBJ2-3): DGGITQSPKYLFRKEGQNVTLSCEQNLNHDAMYWYRQDPGQGLRLIYYSQIVNDFQKGDIAEGYSVSREKKESFPLTVTSAQKNPTAFYLCASSINTDTQYFGPGTRLTVL.

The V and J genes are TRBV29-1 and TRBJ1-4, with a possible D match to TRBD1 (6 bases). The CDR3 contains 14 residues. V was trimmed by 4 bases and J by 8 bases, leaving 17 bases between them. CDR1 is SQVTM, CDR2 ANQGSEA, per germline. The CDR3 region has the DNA TGCAGCGTTGCAAACAGGGCATTCAACGAAAAACTGTTTTTT. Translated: CSVANRAFNEKLFF.

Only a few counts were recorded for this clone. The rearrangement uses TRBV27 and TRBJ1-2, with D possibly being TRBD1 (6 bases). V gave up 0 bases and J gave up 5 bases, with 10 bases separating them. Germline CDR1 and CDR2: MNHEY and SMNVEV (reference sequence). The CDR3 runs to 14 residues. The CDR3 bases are TGTGCCAGCAGTTTATCGAGGACAGAATATGGCTACACCTTC. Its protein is CASSLSRTEYGYTF.

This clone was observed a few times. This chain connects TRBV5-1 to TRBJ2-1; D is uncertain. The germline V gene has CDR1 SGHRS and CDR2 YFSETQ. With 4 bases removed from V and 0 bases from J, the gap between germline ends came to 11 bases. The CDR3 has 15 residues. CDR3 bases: TGCGCCAGCAGCCAGTCCACGAGCTCCTACAATGAGCAGTTCTTC. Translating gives CASSQSTSSYNEQFF.

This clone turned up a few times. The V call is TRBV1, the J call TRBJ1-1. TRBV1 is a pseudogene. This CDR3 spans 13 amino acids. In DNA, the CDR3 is TGCACCAGCAGACCGGCTGGGAACACTGAAGCTTTCTTT. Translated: CTSRPAGNTEAFF.

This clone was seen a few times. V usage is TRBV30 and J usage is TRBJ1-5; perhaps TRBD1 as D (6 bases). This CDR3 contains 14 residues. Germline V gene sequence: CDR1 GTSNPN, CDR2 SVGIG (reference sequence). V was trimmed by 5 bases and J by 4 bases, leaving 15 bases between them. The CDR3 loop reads CAWGGQGGNQPQHF. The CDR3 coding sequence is TGTGCCTGGGGGGGGCAGGGAGGTAATCAGCCCCAGCATTTT.

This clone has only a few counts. CDR3 in amino acids: CSDRDRVNEQFF. CDR3 sequence (DNA): TGCAGCGACCGAGACAGGGTAAATGAGCAGTTCTTC. The chain couples TRBV29-1 to TRBJ2-1, with 7 bases identical to TRBD1. After removal of 7 bases from V and 7 bases from J, the junction contained 7 bases not matched to a gene. The germline CDR1 and CDR2 sequences are SQVTM and ANQGSEA. The CDR3 contains 12 residues.

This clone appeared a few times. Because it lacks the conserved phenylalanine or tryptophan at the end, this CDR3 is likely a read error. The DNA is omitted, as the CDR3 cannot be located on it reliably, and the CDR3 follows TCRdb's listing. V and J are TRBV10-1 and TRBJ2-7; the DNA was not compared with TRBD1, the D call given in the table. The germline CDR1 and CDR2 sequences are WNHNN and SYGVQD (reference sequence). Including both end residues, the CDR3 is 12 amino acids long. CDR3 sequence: CASSPGRLSGAL.

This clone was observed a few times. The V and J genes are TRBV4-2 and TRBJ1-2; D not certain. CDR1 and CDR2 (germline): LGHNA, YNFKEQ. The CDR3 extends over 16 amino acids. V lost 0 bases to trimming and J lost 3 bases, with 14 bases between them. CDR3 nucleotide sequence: TGTGCCAGCAGCCAAGATGAGATACAAGTTCACTATGGCTACACCTTC. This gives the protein CASSQDEIQVHYGYTF.

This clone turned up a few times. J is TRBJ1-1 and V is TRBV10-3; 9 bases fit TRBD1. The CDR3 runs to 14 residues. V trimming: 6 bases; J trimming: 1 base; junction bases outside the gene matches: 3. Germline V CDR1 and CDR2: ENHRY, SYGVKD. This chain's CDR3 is CAIRADRGNTEAFF. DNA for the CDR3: TGTGCCATCAGAGCGGACAGGGGGAACACTGAAGCTTTCTTT.